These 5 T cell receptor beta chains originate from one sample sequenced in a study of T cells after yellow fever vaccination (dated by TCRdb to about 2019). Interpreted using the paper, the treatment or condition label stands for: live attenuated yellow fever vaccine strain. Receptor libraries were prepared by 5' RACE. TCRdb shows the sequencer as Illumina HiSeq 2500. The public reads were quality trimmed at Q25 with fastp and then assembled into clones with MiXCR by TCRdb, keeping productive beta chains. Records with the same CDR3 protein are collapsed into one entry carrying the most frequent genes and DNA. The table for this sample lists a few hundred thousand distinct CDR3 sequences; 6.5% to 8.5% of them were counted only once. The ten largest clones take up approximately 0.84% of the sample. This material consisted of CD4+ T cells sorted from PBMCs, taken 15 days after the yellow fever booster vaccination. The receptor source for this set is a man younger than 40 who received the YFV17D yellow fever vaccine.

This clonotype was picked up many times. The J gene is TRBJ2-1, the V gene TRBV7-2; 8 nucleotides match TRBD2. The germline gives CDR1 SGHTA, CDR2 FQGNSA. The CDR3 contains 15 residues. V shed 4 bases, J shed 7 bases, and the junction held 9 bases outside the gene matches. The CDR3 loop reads CASSSGAGAGNEQFF. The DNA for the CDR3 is TGTGCCAGCAGCTCGGGAGCGGGAGCGGGAAATGAGCAGTTCTTC.

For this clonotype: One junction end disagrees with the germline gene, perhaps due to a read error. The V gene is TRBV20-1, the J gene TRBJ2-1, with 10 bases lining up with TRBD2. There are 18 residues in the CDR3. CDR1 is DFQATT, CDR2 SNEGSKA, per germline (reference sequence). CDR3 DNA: TGCAGTGCTAGAGATAAATCTAGCGGGAGTTCATCCTACAATAAGCAGTTCTTC. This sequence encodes CSARDKSSGSSSYNKQFF.

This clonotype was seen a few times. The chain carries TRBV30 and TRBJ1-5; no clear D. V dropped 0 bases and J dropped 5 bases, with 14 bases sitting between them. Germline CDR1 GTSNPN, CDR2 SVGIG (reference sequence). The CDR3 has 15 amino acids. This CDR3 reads CAWSVPGDGDQPQHF. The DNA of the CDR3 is TGTGCCTGGAGTGTACCCGGGGATGGTGATCAGCCCCAGCATTTT.

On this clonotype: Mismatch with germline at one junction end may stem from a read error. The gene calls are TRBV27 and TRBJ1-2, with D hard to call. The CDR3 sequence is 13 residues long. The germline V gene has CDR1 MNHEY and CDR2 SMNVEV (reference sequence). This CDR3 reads CASSSSPGAGLLF. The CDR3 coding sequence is TGTGCCAGCAGTTCCTCCCCCGGCGCAGGCCTCCTCTTC.

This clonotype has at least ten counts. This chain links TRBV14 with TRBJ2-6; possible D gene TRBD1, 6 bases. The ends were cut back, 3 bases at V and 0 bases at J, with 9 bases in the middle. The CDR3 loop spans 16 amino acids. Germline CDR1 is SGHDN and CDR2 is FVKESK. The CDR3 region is CASSHLDSSGANVLTF. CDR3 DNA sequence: TGTGCCAGCAGCCACCTGGACAGCTCTGGGGCCAACGTCCTGACTTTC.